These T cell receptor beta chains were read from a single sample in a study of blood T cell repertoires in COVID-19. Clones were sequenced by immunoSEQ multiplex PCR, and TCRdb holds only the in-frame ones, with some missing. The sample consists of about 310,000 clones, roughly 84% of them appearing once. Sequenced input: peripheral blood. Receptor source: a man aged 50 or older with active or convalescent COVID-19. CDR3s include the opening cysteine and the closing phenylalanine or tryptophan. D genes are given only for firm matches. The size entry is marked missing in some rows and otherwise reads once, few, many or a size class.

abundance: once
j_gene: TRBJ2-7
v_gene: TRBV11-3
d_gene: NA
CDR3nt: TGTGCCAGCAGCTTAGGCGAGGACTCCGAGCAGTACTTC
CDR3aa: CASSLGEDSEQYF

abundance: NA
j_gene: TRBJ2-5
v_gene: TRBV4-3
d_gene: NA
CDR3nt: TGCGCCAGCAGCCAAGATTACAGCCAAGAGACCCAGTACTTC
CDR3aa: CASSQDYSQETQYF

abundance: NA
j_gene: TRBJ2-2
v_gene: TRBV11-1
d_gene: NA
CDR3nt: TGTGCCAGCAGCTTATGGAAGCGGAGTAGAGCCGGGGAGCTGTTTTTT
CDR3aa: CASSLWKRSRAGELFF

abundance: once
j_gene: TRBJ2-3
v_gene: TRBV10-1
d_gene: TRBD1
CDR3nt: TGCGCCAGCAGTCCGGGACAGGGACCAGATACGCAGTATTTT
CDR3aa: CASSPGQGPDTQYF

abundance: NA
j_gene: TRBJ2-1
v_gene: TRBV18
d_gene: NA
CDR3nt: TGTGCCAGCTCAGGGGTAAAAGCGGCCTCCTACAATGAGCAGTTCTTC
CDR3aa: CASSGVKAASYNEQFF

abundance: NA
j_gene: TRBJ1-5
v_gene: TRBV29-1
d_gene: TRBD1
CDR3nt: TGCAGCGCCAGCCAGGGGGGCAATCAGCCCCAGCATTTT
CDR3aa: CSASQGGNQPQHF

abundance: NA
j_gene: TRBJ1-1
v_gene: TRBV7-8
d_gene: TRBD1
CDR3nt: TGTGCCAGCAGCTTAGCGACAGGGAAAGGGGGTTACACTGAAGCTTTCTTT
CDR3aa: CASSLATGKGGYTEAFF

abundance: once
j_gene: TRBJ2-5
v_gene: TRBV19
d_gene: NA
CDR3nt: TGTGCCAGTAGTATTTCCCTCGGGGGGCCCCAAGAGACCCAGTACTTC
CDR3aa: CASSISLGGPQETQYF

abundance: NA
j_gene: TRBJ2-7
v_gene: TRBV6-5
d_gene: TRBD1
CDR3nt: TGTGCCAGCAGAATCAGCCGGGACAGCTACGAGCAGTACTTC
CDR3aa: CASRISRDSYEQYF

abundance: NA
j_gene: TRBJ1-1
v_gene: TRBV5-4
d_gene: NA
CDR3nt: TGTGCCAGCAGCTTGGCTGCGGGCACTGAAGCTTTCTTT
CDR3aa: CASSLAAGTEAFF

abundance: NA
j_gene: TRBJ1-1
v_gene: TRBV3-1/TRBV3-2
d_gene: NA
CDR3nt: TGTGCCAGCAGCCAAGGTAGGAACACTGAAGCTTTCTTT
CDR3aa: CASSQGRNTEAFF

abundance: NA
j_gene: TRBJ1-1
v_gene: TRBV18
d_gene: NA
CDR3nt: TGTGCCAGCTCACTCGTAGGGGGTCCTGAAGCTTTCTTT
CDR3aa: CASSLVGGPEAFF

abundance: NA
j_gene: TRBJ1-1
v_gene: TRBV13
d_gene: TRBD1
CDR3nt: TGTGCCAGCAGCTCGGGACAGGGGAACACTGAAGCTTTCTTT
CDR3aa: CASSSGQGNTEAFF

abundance: NA
j_gene: TRBJ1-5
v_gene: TRBV27
d_gene: NA
CDR3nt: TGTGCCAGCAGTTTATATCCGTCTTCTAGCAATCAGCCCCAGCATTTT
CDR3aa: CASSLYPSSSNQPQHF

abundance: few
j_gene: TRBJ1-4
v_gene: TRBV5-1
d_gene: TRBD1
CDR3nt: TGCGCCAGCAGCGATGGACAGGGCTACGGTGAAAAACTGTTTTTT
CDR3aa: CASSDGQGYGEKLFF

abundance: once
j_gene: TRBJ2-5
v_gene: TRBV2
d_gene: TRBD1
CDR3nt: TGTGCCAGCAGTTACGGGACAGGGGAAGAGACCCAGTACTTC
CDR3aa: CASSYGTGEETQYF

abundance: NA
j_gene: TRBJ1-2
v_gene: TRBV28
d_gene: TRBD1
CDR3nt: TGTGCCAGCAGCTTATACCGGGACAGCTATGGCTACACCTTC
CDR3aa: CASSLYRDSYGYTF

abundance: NA
j_gene: TRBJ1-2
v_gene: TRBV12-3/TRBV12-4
d_gene: NA
CDR3nt: TGTGCCAGCAGCCTAGACAGACGCTATGGCTACACCTTC
CDR3aa: CASSLDRRYGYTF

abundance: NA
j_gene: TRBJ2-4
v_gene: TRBV6-1
d_gene: TRBD1
CDR3nt: TGTGCCAGCAGTGAACCCAGGGGGCGAAACATTCAGTACTTC
CDR3aa: CASSEPRGRNIQYF

abundance: NA
j_gene: TRBJ2-3
v_gene: TRBV7-9
d_gene: TRBD2
CDR3nt: TGTGCCAGCAGCTTGCGGGGGGGCGGTTTAGGAGATACGCAGTATTTT
CDR3aa: CASSLRGGGLGDTQYF

abundance: NA
j_gene: TRBJ2-5
v_gene: TRBV27
d_gene: NA
CDR3nt: TGTGCCAGCAGTTTAAAGGGAGGCCAGGGGGGGACCCAGTACTTC
CDR3aa: CASSLKGGQGGTQYF

abundance: NA
j_gene: TRBJ2-3
v_gene: TRBV4-1
d_gene: TRBD1
CDR3nt: TGCGCCAGCAGCCAAGTGACAGGGAAATCGTATCAGCCCCAGTATTTT
CDR3aa: CASSQVTGKSYQPQYF